This T cell receptor beta chain was documented in a study of T cells in Graves' hyperthyroidism and ophthalmopathy. General study points: The model identified upcoming ophthalmopathy a median approximately six months ahead of onset. From stable hyperthyroidism, ophthalmopathy was set apart by a 13 V-J model.

In its sample, this clonotype was seen many times. Its antigen is still unknown. RNA transcripts yielded amplified TCR beta CDR3 regions. In the first-round RT-PCR of the TCR CDR3, the HTBI primer set was used. From the multiplex PCR reads, TCRdb called clonotypes with MiXCR, one entry per CDR3 protein. The sample carries 700,000 or so distinct CDR3 sequences, 14% recorded once. CDR3 length: 15 residues. Germline values: CDR1 SGDLS, CDR2 YYNGEE. J gave up 5 bases and V 0 bases, and 6 bases lay outside the gene matches. The chain employs TRBV9 and TRBJ2-7; 9 bases are shared with TRBD2. Material for sequencing was blood. The receptor was isolated from a woman aged 45-60 years with Graves' ophthalmopathy. CDR3 in DNA: TGTGCCAGCAGCGTAGGGACGGGACTAGCCCACGAGCAGTACTTC. Protein product: CASSVGTGLAHEQYF.